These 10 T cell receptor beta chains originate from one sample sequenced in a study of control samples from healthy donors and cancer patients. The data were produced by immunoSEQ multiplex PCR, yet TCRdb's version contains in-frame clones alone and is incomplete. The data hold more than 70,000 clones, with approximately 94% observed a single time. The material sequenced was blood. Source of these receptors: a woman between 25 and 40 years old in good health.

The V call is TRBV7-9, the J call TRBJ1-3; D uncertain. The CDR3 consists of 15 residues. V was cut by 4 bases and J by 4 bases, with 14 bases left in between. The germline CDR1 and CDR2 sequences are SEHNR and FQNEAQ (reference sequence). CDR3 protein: CASSYQGYWGNTIYF. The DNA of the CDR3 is TGTGCCAGCAGCTATCAAGGGTACTGGGGAAACACCATATATTTT. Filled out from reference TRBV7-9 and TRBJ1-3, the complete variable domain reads DTGVSQNPRHKITKRGQNVTFRCDPISEHNRLYWYRQTLGQGPEFLTYFQNEAQLEKSRLLSDRFSAERPKGSFSTLEIQRTEQGDSAMYLCASSYQGYWGNTIYFGEGSWLTVV.

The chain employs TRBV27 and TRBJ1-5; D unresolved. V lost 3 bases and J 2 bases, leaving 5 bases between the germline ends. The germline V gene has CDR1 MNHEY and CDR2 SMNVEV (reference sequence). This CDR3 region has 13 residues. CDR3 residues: CASSFGGNQPQHF. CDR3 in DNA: TGTGCCAGCAGTTTCGGGGGCAATCAGCCCCAGCATTTT.

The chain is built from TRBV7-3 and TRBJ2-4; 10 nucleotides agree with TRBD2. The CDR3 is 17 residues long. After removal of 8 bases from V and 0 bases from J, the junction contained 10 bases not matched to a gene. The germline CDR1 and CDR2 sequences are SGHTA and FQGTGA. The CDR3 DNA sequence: TGTGCCAGCCCACTAGCGGGGTTTTTTTTAGCCAAAAACATTCAGTACTTC. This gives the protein CASPLAGFFLAKNIQYF.

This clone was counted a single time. As DNA, the CDR3 is TGTGCCAGCAGCCAGGGGAGAAGGGGTAATTCACCCCTCCACTTT. It translates to CASSQGRRGNSPLHF. The gene calls are TRBV3-1 (or the pseudogene TRBV3-2) and TRBJ1-6, with D perhaps TRBD1 (5 bases). Looked up from germline, CDR1 is LGHDT and CDR2 is YNNKEL (reference sequence). The V and J ends lost 3 bases and 6 bases respectively, with 12 bases between them. The length of the CDR3 is 15 residues.

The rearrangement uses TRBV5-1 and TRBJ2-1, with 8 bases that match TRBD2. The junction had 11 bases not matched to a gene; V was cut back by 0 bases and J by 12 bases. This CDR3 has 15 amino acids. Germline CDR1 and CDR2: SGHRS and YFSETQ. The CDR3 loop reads CASSLAGGAEWMQFF. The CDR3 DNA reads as TGCGCCAGCAGCTTGGCGGGGGGGGCCGAATGGATGCAGTTCTTC.

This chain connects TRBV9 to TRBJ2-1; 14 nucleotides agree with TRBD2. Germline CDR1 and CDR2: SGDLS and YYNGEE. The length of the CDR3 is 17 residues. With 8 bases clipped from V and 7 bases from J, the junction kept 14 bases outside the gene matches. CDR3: CASGKNPGTSGGNEQFF. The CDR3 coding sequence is TGTGCCAGTGGGAAAAATCCCGGGACTAGCGGGGGAAATGAGCAGTTCTTC.

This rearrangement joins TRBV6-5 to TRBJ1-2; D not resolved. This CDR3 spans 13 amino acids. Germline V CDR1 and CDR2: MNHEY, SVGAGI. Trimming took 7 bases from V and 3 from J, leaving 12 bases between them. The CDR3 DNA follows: TGTGCCAGCAAAAGGGTAGGGTACTATGGCTACACCTTC. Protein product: CASKRVGYYGYTF.

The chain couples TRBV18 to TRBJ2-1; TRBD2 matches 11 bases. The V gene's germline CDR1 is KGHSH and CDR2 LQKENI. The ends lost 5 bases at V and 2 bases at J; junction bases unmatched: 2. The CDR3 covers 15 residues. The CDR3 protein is CASSSSGGAYNEQFF. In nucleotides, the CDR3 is TGTGCCAGCTCAAGTAGCGGGGGGGCCTACAATGAGCAGTTCTTC.

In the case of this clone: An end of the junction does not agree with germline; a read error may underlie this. The CDR3 DNA follows: TGTGCCCGCAGCCAGCGGGGGGGGGCGGAGACCCAGTACTTC. Protein product: CARSQRGGAETQYF. The chain employs TRBV3-1 (or the pseudogene TRBV3-2) and TRBJ2-5, with 10 bases matching TRBD2. Germline V CDR1 and CDR2: LGHDT, YNNKEL (reference sequence). This CDR3 comprises 14 residues.

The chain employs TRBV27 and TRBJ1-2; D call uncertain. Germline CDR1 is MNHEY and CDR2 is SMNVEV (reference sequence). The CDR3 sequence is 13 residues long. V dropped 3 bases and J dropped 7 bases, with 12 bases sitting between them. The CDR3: CASSFGIRGGYTF. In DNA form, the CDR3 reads TGTGCCAGCAGTTTTGGGATCCGCGGTGGCTACACCTTC.